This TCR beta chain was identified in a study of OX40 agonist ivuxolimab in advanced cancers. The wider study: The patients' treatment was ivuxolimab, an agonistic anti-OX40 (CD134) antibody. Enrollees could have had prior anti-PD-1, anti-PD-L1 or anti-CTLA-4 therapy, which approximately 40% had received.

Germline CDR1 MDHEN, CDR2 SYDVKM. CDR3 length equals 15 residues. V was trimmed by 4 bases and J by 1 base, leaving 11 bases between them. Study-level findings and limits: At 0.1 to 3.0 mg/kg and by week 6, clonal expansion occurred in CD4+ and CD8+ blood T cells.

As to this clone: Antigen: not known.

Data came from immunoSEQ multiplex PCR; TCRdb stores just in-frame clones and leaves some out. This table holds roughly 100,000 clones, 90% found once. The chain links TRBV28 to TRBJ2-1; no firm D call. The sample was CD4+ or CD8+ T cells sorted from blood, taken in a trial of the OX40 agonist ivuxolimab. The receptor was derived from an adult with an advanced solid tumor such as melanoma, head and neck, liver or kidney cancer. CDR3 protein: CASSSQVRSYNEQFF. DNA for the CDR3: TGTGCCAGCAGTTCCCAGGTCAGGTCCTACAATGAGCAGTTCTTC.